This entry lists 25 T cell receptor beta chains sequenced from one sample in a study of blood T cell repertoires in COVID-19. The protocol was immunoSEQ multiplex PCR, while the TCRdb copy is restricted to in-frame clones and leaves out a portion. Of hundreds of thousands of clones listed, 81% are singletons. Sequencing was done on a sample of peripheral blood. The receptors were gathered from a woman aged 80 or over with COVID-19, enrolled during active disease.

The chain couples TRBV6-5 to TRBJ2-7, with 10 bases identical to TRBD2. The V gene's germline CDR1 is MNHEY and CDR2 SVGAGI. The CDR3 has 14 amino acids. V dropped 8 bases and J dropped 2; count of bases not matched to a gene: 6. The CDR3 region has the DNA TGTGCCAGCGTCAAGCGGGGGGGCCCCTACGAGCAGTACTTC. This sequence encodes CASVKRGGPYEQYF.

This rearrangement joins TRBV6-5 to TRBJ1-1; 8 bases line up with TRBD1. V lost 6 bases and J lost 0; bases outside the gene matches: 6. Looked up from germline, CDR1 is MNHEY and CDR2 is SVGAGI. This CDR3 spans 15 amino acids. The CDR3 here is CASRWQGAVNTEAFF. The DNA of the CDR3 is TGTGCCAGCAGGTGGCAGGGGGCGGTGAACACTGAAGCTTTCTTT.

The CDR3 protein is CASSLVRDTSSYEQYF. In nucleotides, the CDR3 is TGTGCCAGCAGCTTGGTCCGGGACACAAGCTCCTACGAGCAGTACTTC. The V gene is TRBV5-6, the J gene TRBJ2-7, with D possibly being TRBD1 (6 bases). The CDR3 loop spans 16 amino acids. Trimming took off 0 bases at V and 0 bases at J, with 13 bases between the two ends. The germline CDR1 and CDR2 sequences are SGHDT and YYEEEE. The full variable domain, rest sourced from reference TRBV5-6 and TRBJ2-7, is DAGVTQSPTHLIKTRGQQVTLRCSPKSGHDTVSWYQQALGQGPQFIFQYYEEEERQRGNFPDRFSGHQFPNYSSELNVNALLLGDSALYLCASSLVRDTSSYEQYFGPGTRLTVT.

DNA of the CDR3: TGTGCCAGCAGCTCCATCCAGGGGCGGAACTATGGCTACACCTTC. Its protein product is CASSSIQGRNYGYTF. This sequence joins TRBV5-6 and TRBJ1-2, with a tentative D call TRBD1 (6 bases). V gave up 3 bases and J gave up 2 bases, with 14 bases separating them. Germline V gene data show CDR1 as SGHDT and CDR2 as YYEEEE. CDR3 length equals 15 residues.

The chain uses TRBV6-5 and TRBJ2-3; TRBD2 might be the D (6 bases). Looked up from germline, CDR1 is MNHEY and CDR2 is SVGAGI. Trimming left V 7 bases short and J 6 bases short, with 11 bases between. The CDR3 sequence is 12 residues long. The CDR3 DNA reads as TGTGCCAGCACCTCGGGAGTTGATACGCAGTATTTT. Its protein is CASTSGVDTQYF.

V and J are TRBV30 and TRBJ2-7; no clear D gene. Looked up from germline, CDR1 is GTSNPN and CDR2 is SVGIG (reference sequence). Deletions cut 0 bases from V and 0 bases from J, with 12 bases between. The CDR3 is made up of 15 amino acids. The CDR3 sequence: CAWSVGDTSSYEQYF. The DNA for the CDR3 is TGTGCCTGGAGTGTAGGCGACACCAGCTCCTACGAGCAGTACTTC.

This clone was counted between two and nine times. The rearrangement joins TRBV7-3 to TRBJ1-1; tentative D call: TRBD1 (5 bases). There are 14 residues in the CDR3. The V end was cut by 1 base, the J end by 5 bases, with 11 bases between. The germline V gene encodes CDR1 SGHTA and CDR2 FQGTGA. The CDR3 reads CASSLKGPRTEAFF. Written as DNA, the CDR3 is TGTGCCAGCAGCTTAAAGGGGCCGCGGACTGAAGCTTTCTTT.

This chain uses TRBV9 with TRBJ1-5; tentative D call: TRBD1 (5 bases). Germline CDR1 SGDLS, CDR2 YYNGEE. Deletions cut 2 bases from V and 4 bases from J, with 7 bases between. The CDR3 is 13 amino acids. The DNA of the CDR3 is TGTGCCAGCAGCGTGACAGTTAATCAGCCCCAGCATTTT. This codes for CASSVTVNQPQHF. Filled out from reference TRBV9 and TRBJ1-5, the complete variable domain reads DSGVTQTPKHLITATGQRVTLRCSPRSGDLSVYWYQQSLDQGLQFLIQYYNGEERAKGNILERFSAQQFPDLHSELNLSSLELGDSALYFCASSVTVNQPQHFGDGTRLSIL.

This chain links TRBV4-1 with TRBJ2-3, with a possible D match to TRBD2 (6 bases). The germline CDR1 and CDR2 sequences are MGHRA and YSYEKL. The CDR3 sequence is 17 residues long. V was trimmed by 0 bases and J by 1 base, leaving 14 bases between them. CDR3 sequence: CASSQENGGARTDTQYF. The CDR3 DNA is TGCGCCAGCAGCCAAGAAAATGGCGGGGCGCGCACAGATACGCAGTATTTT.

The V gene is TRBV12-3 or TRBV12-4, the J gene TRBJ1-2; maybe TRBD1 (6 bases). V was clipped by 6 bases and J by 4 bases, with 9 bases between them. The length of the CDR3 is 12 residues. The CDR3 loop reads CASSVTGYGYTF. The CDR3 DNA sequence: TGTGCCAGCAGCGTGACAGGCTATGGCTACACCTTC.

The genes are TRBV28 and TRBJ1-3, with D possibly being TRBD1 (6 bases). The CDR3 spans 14 residues. With 8 bases removed from V and 2 bases from J, the gap between germline ends came to 13 bases. The germline V gene has CDR1 MDHEN and CDR2 SYDVKM. The CDR3 region has the DNA TGTGCCAGCCTCTCCTACAGGGCTGGAAACACCATATATTTT. This sequence encodes CASLSYRAGNTIYF.

The rearrangement links TRBV7-2 to TRBJ2-7, with 7 bases that match TRBD2. Germline CDR1 SGHTA, CDR2 FQGNSA. Trimming cost V 4 bases and J 6 bases; bases outside gene matches: 6. The CDR3 is made up of 13 amino acids. This CDR3 reads CASSWTGGGEQYF. In nucleotides, the CDR3 is TGTGCCAGCAGCTGGACGGGGGGTGGCGAGCAGTACTTC.

The V gene is TRBV5-1, the J gene TRBJ1-1; D is unclear. CDR3 length: 14 residues. In germline, CDR1 is SGHRS, CDR2 YFSETQ. Trimming left V 1 base short and J 1 base short, with 8 bases between. CDR3 DNA sequence: TGCGCCAGCAGCTTGTATAGTTCGAACACTGAAGCTTTCTTT. Protein product: CASSLYSSNTEAFF.

Here the CDR3 reads CASSLTGTRSDTQYF. In nucleotides, the CDR3 is TGTGCCAGCAGCTTAACCGGGACTCGCTCCGATACGCAGTATTTT. J is TRBJ2-3 and V is TRBV7-3; the D gene is possibly TRBD2 (6 bases). V lost 0 bases, J lost 6 bases, and 13 bases lay in between. Per the germline V gene, CDR1 is SGHTA and CDR2 is FQGTGA. The CDR3 loop spans 15 amino acids.

The chain has TRBV3-1 (or the pseudogene TRBV3-2) and TRBJ1-2; the match to TRBD1 covers 11 bases. The CDR3 spans 18 residues. Germline V gene sequence: CDR1 LGHDT, CDR2 YNNKEL (reference sequence). J was trimmed by 3 bases and V by 4 bases; bases with no gene match: 13. CDR3 in DNA: TGTGCCAGCAGCCCTTCCGGGACAGGGGGACGCCTTTACTATGGCTACACCTTC. Protein: CASSPSGTGGRLYYGYTF.

The V call is TRBV30, the J call TRBJ2-7, with D perhaps matching TRBD1 (6 bases). The CDR3 has 13 amino acids. V shed 0 bases and J shed 7 bases, with 13 bases lying between them. In germline, CDR1 is GTSNPN, CDR2 SVGIG (reference sequence). The CDR3 protein is CAWSVSQGIEQYF. CDR3 sequence (DNA): TGTGCCTGGAGTGTCAGCCAGGGGATAGAGCAGTACTTC.

The chain has TRBV5-1 and TRBJ2-1; 8 nucleotides agree with TRBD2. Per the germline V gene, CDR1 is SGHRS and CDR2 is YFSETQ. Losses at the gene ends were 7 bases for V and 5 bases for J; bases not matched to a gene: 11. The CDR3 consists of 15 residues. As DNA, the CDR3 is TGCGCCAGCCTTCAAGGAGCGGGAGCTAACAATGAGCAGTTCTTC. The encoded protein is CASLQGAGANNEQFF.

The chain is built from TRBV5-1 and TRBJ1-5; 9 bases line up with TRBD1. This CDR3 has 16 residues. Germline CDR1 is SGHRS and CDR2 is YFSETQ. V shed 4 bases and J 7 bases; nucleotides not matched to a gene: 12. CDR3 nucleotides: TGCGCCAGCAGCCCAACTTCTACAGGGGGCCGCCAGCCCCAGCATTTT. It translates to CASSPTSTGGRQPQHF.

V gene TRBV10-3 combines with J gene TRBJ2-7; D remains unclear. V lost 8 bases, J lost 2 bases, and 13 bases lay in between. The CDR3 consists of 13 residues. Germline values: CDR1 ENHRY, CDR2 SYGVKD. This CDR3 is CAIAGAGTYEQYF. The CDR3 nucleotides are TGTGCCATCGCCGGCGCAGGCACCTACGAGCAGTACTTC.

This rearrangement joins TRBV6-5 to TRBJ1-1, with TRBD1 matching over 7 bases. Per germline, CDR1 MNHEY and CDR2 SVGAGI. V dropped 2 bases and J dropped 10; count of bases not matched to a gene: 13. This CDR3 contains 15 residues. The DNA for the CDR3 is TGTGCCAGCAGTTACCCGAGAGCTACAGGGGTGGTAGCTTTCTTT. Protein sequence: CASSYPRATGVVAFF.

Comments on this clone: Other DNA sequences in this sample translate to the same CDR3. V gene TRBV7-2 combines with J gene TRBJ2-7, with D maybe TRBD1 (6 bases). This CDR3 is built from 13 residues. Trimming stripped 6 bases from V and 4 bases from J, with 13 bases between. Germline CDR1 SGHTA, CDR2 FQGNSA. In DNA, the CDR3 is TGTGCCAGCAGTCCACAGGGTGGTTACGAGCAGTACTTC. Its translation: CASSPQGGYEQYF.

The CDR3 DNA reads TGTGCCAGCAGTCCCCCCCCCGGCTGGAGCTCCTACAATGAGCAGTTCTTC. Amino acid sequence: CASSPPPGWSSYNEQFF. This rearrangement joins TRBV27 to TRBJ2-1; D not resolved. This CDR3 spans 17 amino acids. Germline assignment: CDR1 MNHEY and CDR2 SMNVEV (reference sequence). V lost 5 bases and J 0 bases, leaving 17 bases between the germline ends.

This clone appeared a single time. V usage is TRBV2 and J usage is TRBJ2-2; 10 bases agree with TRBD2. Germline CDR1 reads SNHLY; CDR2 reads FYNNEI. V shed 6 bases and J 2 bases; nucleotides not matched to a gene: 6. This CDR3 is 16 amino acids long. CDR3 protein: CASSPGTSVNTGELFF. The CDR3 region has the DNA TGTGCCAGCAGCCCAGGGACTAGCGTCAACACCGGGGAGCTGTTTTTT.

This clone occurred once. The V and J genes are TRBV11-2 and TRBJ2-5; D call uncertain. Trimming removed 3 bases from V and 5 bases from J, with 4 bases in between. The CDR3 sequence is 11 residues long. The V gene's germline CDR1 is SGHAT and CDR2 FQNNGV. The CDR3 here is CASSFGETQYF. CDR3 nucleotides: TGTGCCAGCAGCTTCGGGGAGACCCAGTACTTC.

In its sample, this clone was seen once. This chain links TRBV5-6 with TRBJ1-1, with no clear D. Trimming removed 7 bases at V and 5 bases at J, with 18 bases between. The CDR3 loop spans 14 amino acids. CDR1 and CDR2 from the germline V gene are SGHDT and YYEEEE. The CDR3 region is CASWRGRTSTEAFF. CDR3 bases: TGTGCCAGCTGGAGAGGGAGGACGAGTACTGAAGCTTTCTTT.